One and the same sample provided the 7 T cell receptor beta chains below, sequenced in a study of blood T cell repertoires in COVID-19. The table came from immunoSEQ multiplex PCR; TCRdb's copy has only in-frame clones and leaves some out. The sample lists roughly 290,000 clones, approximately 91% occurring once. The source material was peripheral blood. The source of these receptors is a woman aged 60-75 years with acute or convalescent COVID-19.

The chain couples TRBV12-5 to TRBJ2-1, with 11 bases lining up with TRBD2. From germline, CDR1 is LGHNT and CDR2 FRNRAP. The V and J ends lost 4 bases and 10 bases, in that order; junction bases with no gene match: 9. The CDR3 consists of 15 residues. The CDR3 loop is CASGSGLAEMDEQFF. CDR3 DNA sequence: TGTGCTAGTGGTTCGGGACTAGCGGAGATGGACGAGCAGTTCTTC.

This chain connects TRBV5-8 to TRBJ2-7, with 8 positions matching TRBD1. The CDR3 loop spans 16 amino acids. Trimming removed 0 bases from V and 7 bases from J; junction bases left unmatched: 12. Per germline, CDR1 SGHTS and CDR2 YDEGEE. CDR3 DNA: TGTGCCAGCAGCTTGGGACAGGGGCTCCCTGTGGGAGAGCAGTACTTC. This encodes CASSLGQGLPVGEQYF. The full variable domain, its missing parts supplied by reference TRBV5-8 and TRBJ2-7, is EAGVTQSPTHLIKTRGQQATLRCSPISGHTSVYWYQQALGLGLQFLLWYDEGEERNRGNFPPRFSGRQFPNYSSELNVNALELEDSALYLCASSLGQGLPVGEQYFGPGTRLTVT.

The chain joins TRBV28 to TRBJ1-5; tentatively, D is TRBD1 (6 bases). The CDR3 contains 12 residues. Per the germline V gene, CDR1 is MDHEN and CDR2 is SYDVKM. Trimming cost V 10 bases and J 6 bases, with 13 bases left between them. CDR3 nucleotides: TGTGCCATCCGACAACAGGGTCAGCCCCAGCATTTT. This sequence encodes CAIRQQGQPQHF. Based on the CDR3 plus reference TRBV28 and TRBJ1-5, the full variable domain is DVKVTQSSRYLVKRTGEKVFLECVQDMDHENMFWYRQDPGLGLRLIYFSYDVKMKEKGDIPEGYSVSREKKERFSLILESASTNQTSMYLCAIRQQGQPQHFGDGTRLSIL.

The genes are TRBV7-8 and TRBJ2-5; possible D gene TRBD1, 5 bases. Germline V gene data show CDR1 as SGHVS and CDR2 as FQNEAQ. V was clipped by 3 bases and J by 0 bases, with 20 bases between them. The CDR3 covers 18 residues. CDR3 sequence (DNA): TGTGCCAGCAGCTTGGGCTCCGGGTCAAGGGGATACCAAGAGACCCAGTACTTC. Protein: CASSLGSGSRGYQETQYF. The whole variable domain, remainder taken from reference TRBV7-8 and TRBJ2-5, is GAGVSQSPRYKVAKRGQDVALRCDPISGHVSLFWYQQALGQGPEFLTYFQNEAQLDKSGLPSDRFFAERPEGSVSTLKIQRTQQEDSAVYLCASSLGSGSRGYQETQYFGPGTRLLVL.

The gene calls are TRBV2 and TRBJ1-5; no clear D. The CDR3 runs to 13 residues. CDR1 and CDR2 from the germline V gene are SNHLY and FYNNEI. Between the trimmed V and J ends, which lost 4 bases and 6 bases, there was a span of 10 bases. CDR3 sequence (DNA): TGTGCCAGCAGTGGGGAGTTGACTCAGCCCCAGCATTTT. This gives the protein CASSGELTQPQHF.

The V gene is TRBV9, the J gene TRBJ2-7, with a tentative D call TRBD1 (6 bases). The germline CDR1 and CDR2 sequences are SGDLS and YYNGEE. Trimming left V 4 bases short and J 3 bases short, with 14 bases between. This CDR3 is built from 14 residues. The CDR3 reads CASSIDWDNYEQYF. The CDR3 DNA reads TGTGCCAGCAGCATAGACTGGGACAACTACGAGCAGTACTTC.

The chain couples TRBV25-1 to TRBJ2-1; D is perhaps TRBD1 (6 bases). Trimming cost V 5 bases and J 0 bases, with 17 bases left between them. The germline V gene has CDR1 MGHDK and CDR2 SYGVNS. The CDR3 has 17 amino acids. CDR3 residues: CASSKGVSSGSYNEQFF. DNA for the CDR3: TGTGCCAGCAGTAAGGGGGTATCCTCCGGCTCCTACAATGAGCAGTTCTTC.